The rows below give T cell receptor beta chains drawn from one sample of a study of T cells in Graves' hyperthyroidism and ophthalmopathy. From the multiplex PCR reads, TCRdb called clonotypes with MiXCR, one entry per CDR3 protein. The sample lists approximately 400,000 distinct CDR3 sequences, approximately 19% occurring once. The sequencing sample was made of blood. The receptors shown here come from a woman aged 18-30 years with Graves' hyperthyroidism. The CDR3 runs from the conserved cysteine through the conserved F or W. The order of the fields is clone size, D gene, J gene, V gene, CDR3 protein. The D gene is left open where the match is weak. Some rows mark clone size as missing; the rest say once, few, many or name a class of expanded clone.

>NA|NA|TRBJ2-2|TRBV6-5
CASSSAGIGELFF
>NA|TRBD2|TRBJ2-2|TRBV4-1
CASSQGGGLGTGELFF
>many|NA|TRBJ1-2|TRBV7-2
CASTVGGINYGYTF
>many|NA|TRBJ1-2|TRBV7-2
CASTFKTLTNYGYTF
>many|NA|TRBJ2-7|TRBV7-9
CASSLAHVHEQYF
>many|NA|TRBJ1-2|TRBV12-3/TRBV12-4
CASRASAGGYGYTF
>many|TRBD1|TRBJ1-1|TRBV7-9
CASSFGTGSNIEAFF
>few|TRBD1|TRBJ2-6|TRBV18
CASSLQGSSGANVLTF
>many|NA|TRBJ2-6|TRBV6-5
CASRYPGGANVLTF
>many|TRBD1|TRBJ1-5|TRBV20-1
CSARDPDSGGQPQHF
>many|NA|TRBJ1-5|TRBV7-8
CASSLGGTSRYPQHF
>many|NA|TRBJ2-5|TRBV7-2
CASSPRRAQETQYF
>many|NA|TRBJ1-1|TRBV7-9
CASSTGANTEAFF
>NA|NA|TRBJ1-2|TRBV19
CASSISWAKGYYGYTF
>once|NA|TRBJ2-5|TRBV6-1
CASTRGSEETQYF
>NA|NA|TRBJ1-1|TRBV6-1
CASREGLNTEAFF
>many|TRBD1|TRBJ1-1|TRBV6-5
CASRTDRGTEAFF
>many|NA|TRBJ1-3|TRBV6-1
CASSPYRSSGNTIYF
>NA|NA|TRBJ1-5|TRBV27
CASSLRPQGVQPQHF
>many|NA|TRBJ2-7|TRBV11-2
CASSSKNSRAYEQYF
>many|TRBD2|TRBJ2-2|TRBV5-1
CATSGLAGSTGELFF
>many|NA|TRBJ1-2|TRBV5-1
CASSLSPTGNYGYTF
>many|TRBD1|TRBJ2-7|TRBV13
CASSSPVWGQGAYEQYF
>many|NA|TRBJ1-5|TRBV5-1
CASSFTGGSQPQHF
>many|TRBD1|TRBJ1-1|TRBV12-3/TRBV12-4
CASIGSTGAGTEAFF
>many|TRBD1|TRBJ1-1|TRBV7-3
CASSPMGAGGAFF
>many|NA|TRBJ2-7|TRBV10-3
CAISEAGAYEQYF
>many|TRBD2|TRBJ2-7|TRBV6-1
CASSETSGGLFSYEQYF
>NA|NA|TRBJ2-5|TRBV11-1
CASSSLDSKETQYF